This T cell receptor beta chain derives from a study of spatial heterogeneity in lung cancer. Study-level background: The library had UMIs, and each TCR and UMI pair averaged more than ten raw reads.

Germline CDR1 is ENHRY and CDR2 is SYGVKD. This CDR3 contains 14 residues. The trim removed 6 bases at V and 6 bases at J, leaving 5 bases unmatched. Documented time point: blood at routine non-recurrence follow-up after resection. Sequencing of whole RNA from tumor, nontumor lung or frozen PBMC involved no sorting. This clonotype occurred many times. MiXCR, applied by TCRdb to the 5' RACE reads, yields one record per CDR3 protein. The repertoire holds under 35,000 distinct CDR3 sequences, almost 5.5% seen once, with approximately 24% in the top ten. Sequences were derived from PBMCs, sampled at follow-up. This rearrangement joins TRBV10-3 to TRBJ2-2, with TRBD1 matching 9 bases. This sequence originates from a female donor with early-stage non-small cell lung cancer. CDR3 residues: CAIRTGGASGELFF. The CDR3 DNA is TGTGCCATCAGAACAGGGGGCGCTTCCGGGGAGCTGTTTTTT.